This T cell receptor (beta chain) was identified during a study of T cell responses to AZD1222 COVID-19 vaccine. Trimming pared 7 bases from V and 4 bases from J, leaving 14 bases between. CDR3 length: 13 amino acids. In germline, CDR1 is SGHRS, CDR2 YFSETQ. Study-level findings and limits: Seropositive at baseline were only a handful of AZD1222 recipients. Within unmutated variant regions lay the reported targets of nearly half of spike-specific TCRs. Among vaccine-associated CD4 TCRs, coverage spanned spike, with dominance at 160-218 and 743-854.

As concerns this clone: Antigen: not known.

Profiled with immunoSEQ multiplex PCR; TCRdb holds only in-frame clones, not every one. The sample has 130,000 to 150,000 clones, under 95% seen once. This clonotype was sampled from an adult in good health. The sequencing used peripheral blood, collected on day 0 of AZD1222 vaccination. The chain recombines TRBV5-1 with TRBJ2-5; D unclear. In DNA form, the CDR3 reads TGCGCCAGCCGTAGTACCAATAGAGAGACCCAGTACTTC. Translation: CASRSTNRETQYF.